This TCR beta chain emerged from a study of regulatory T cells in long-lasting Graves disease. General observations from the study: Fewer public clonotypes were shared by new patients (approximately 970) than by persistent patients (roughly 2,500). The TCR repertoire of persistent Graves' patients was less diverse than that of newly diagnosed ones.

Construction of the TCR beta libraries employed iRepertoire HTBI primers in conjunction with Arm-PCR of CDR3 regions. MiXCR, applied by TCRdb to the multiplex PCR reads, yields one record per CDR3 protein. Of 350,000 to 450,000 distinct CDR3 sequences in the sample, around 17% are singletons; the top ten hold 30%. This clonotype has at least ten counts. Its specificity is unknown. The time point: newly diagnosed GD, antithyroid drugs for less than 3 months. With RNA extracted from PBMCs as input, the TCR library was made. Trimming removed 0 bases from V and 1 base from J, with 10 bases in between. This CDR3 region has 16 residues. Germline loops: CDR1 KGHSH, CDR2 LQKENI. The same sample was also used in a study of T cells in Graves' hyperthyroidism and ophthalmopathy. From that second work: HTBI primers drove first-round RT-PCR of the TCR CDR3.

The sample in question was peripheral blood mononuclear cells (PBMCs), obtained at new diagnosis, from a patient treated with antithyroid drugs. This sequence joins TRBV18 and TRBJ2-1, with D perhaps matching TRBD1 or TRBD2 (6 bases each). This TCR was sampled from a man aged 40-49 years with Graves disease. DNA for the CDR3: TGTGCCAGCTCACCACCCGGGGGCCTATCCTACAATGAGCAGTTCTTC. This codes for CASSPPGGLSYNEQFF.